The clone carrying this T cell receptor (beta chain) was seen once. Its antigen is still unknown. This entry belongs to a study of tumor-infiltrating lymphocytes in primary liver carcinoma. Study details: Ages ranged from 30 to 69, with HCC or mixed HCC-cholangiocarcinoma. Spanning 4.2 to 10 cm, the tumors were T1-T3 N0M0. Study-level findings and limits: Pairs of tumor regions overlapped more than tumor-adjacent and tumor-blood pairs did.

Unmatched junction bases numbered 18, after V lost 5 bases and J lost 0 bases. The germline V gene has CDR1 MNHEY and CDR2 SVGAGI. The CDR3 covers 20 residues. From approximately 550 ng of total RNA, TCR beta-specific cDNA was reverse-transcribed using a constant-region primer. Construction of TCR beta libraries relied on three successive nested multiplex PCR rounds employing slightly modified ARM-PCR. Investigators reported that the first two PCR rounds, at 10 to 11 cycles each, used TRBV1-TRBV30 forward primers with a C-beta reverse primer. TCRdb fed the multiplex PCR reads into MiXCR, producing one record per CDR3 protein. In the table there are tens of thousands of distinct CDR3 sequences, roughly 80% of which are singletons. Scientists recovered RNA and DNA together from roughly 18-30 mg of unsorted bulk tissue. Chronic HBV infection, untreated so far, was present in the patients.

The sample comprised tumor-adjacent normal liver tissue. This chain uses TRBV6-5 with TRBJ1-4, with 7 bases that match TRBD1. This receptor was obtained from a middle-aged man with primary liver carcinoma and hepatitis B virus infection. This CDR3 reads CASSPWTGKVFHATNEKLFF. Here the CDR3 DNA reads TGTGCCAGCAGTCCCTGGACAGGCAAAGTCTTTCATGCAACTAATGAAAAACTGTTTTTT.